A selection of T cell receptor beta chains follows, all from one sample in a study of regulatory T cells in long-lasting Graves disease. One entry per CDR3 protein results from TCRdb running MiXCR on the multiplex PCR reads. Here the sample spans 540,000 or so distinct CDR3 sequences, about 13% being singletons. These same records also appear under a second study, on T cells in Graves' hyperthyroidism and ophthalmopathy.

The sample in question was peripheral blood mononuclear cells (PBMCs), obtained at new diagnosis, from a patient treated with antithyroid drugs. These receptors were collected from a man younger than 45 with Graves disease. The CDR3 runs from the conserved cysteine through the conserved F or W. A D gene is named only where the DNA matches it firmly. A clone size is listed for some rows: how often the clone was seen (once, few, many), or a class if it is expanded.

CDR3 protein,CDR3 DNA,clone size,D gene,J gene,V gene
CASSGGTTNTQYF,TGTGCCAGCAGTGGAGGGACTACCAATACGCAGTATTTT,many,TRBD2,TRBJ2-3,TRBV28
CAITRGHSSGNTIYF,TGTGCCATCACGAGAGGACACAGCTCTGGAAACACCATATATTTT,-,-,TRBJ1-3,TRBV10-3
CAIIRDRGAEQYF,TGTGCCATCATCCGGGACAGGGGCGCCGAGCAGTACTTC,many,TRBD1,TRBJ2-7,TRBV2
CASSRLQETQYF,TGTGCCAGCAGCCGACTACAAGAGACCCAGTACTTC,few,-,TRBJ2-5,TRBV3-1
CASSFTSRSATSYNEQFF,TGTGCCAGCAGCTTCACATCCCGTAGCGCCACCTCCTACAATGAGCAGTTCTTC,few,-,TRBJ2-1,TRBV11-3
CATRGAGNTGELFF,TGTGCCACCAGAGGAGCAGGGAACACCGGGGAGCTGTTTTTT,many,-,TRBJ2-2,TRBV24-1
CASSPPNGVSGANVLTF,TGTGCCAGCTCACCACCGAATGGGGTCTCAGGGGCCAACGTCCTGACTTTC,-,-,TRBJ2-6,TRBV18
CASSLGGGDTDTQYF,TGTGCCAGCAGCTTGGGGGGAGGAGACACAGATACGCAGTATTTT,many,-,TRBJ2-3,TRBV7-2
CASSPGLALREQFF,TGTGCCAGCAGCCCCGGACTAGCGTTGCGGGAGCAGTTCTTC,many,TRBD2,TRBJ2-1,TRBV7-8
CASSDDDSLLGGYTF,TGTGCCAGCAGCGATGACGACAGTCTACTCGGCGGCTACACCTTC,many,-,TRBJ1-2,TRBV12-3/TRBV12-4
CSATSGSTDTQYF,TGCAGTGCCACTAGCGGTAGCACAGATACGCAGTATTTT,-,TRBD2,TRBJ2-3,TRBV20-1
CASSDGQAETQYF,TGTGCCAGCAGTGACGGCCAGGCGGAGACCCAGTACTTC,many,-,TRBJ2-5,TRBV2
CATSDLPTTGEGPYGYTF,TGTGCCACCAGTGATTTGCCCACTACAGGGGAGGGCCCCTATGGCTACACCTTC,-,TRBD1,TRBJ1-2,TRBV24-1
CATSRGPNTEAFF,TGTGCCACCAGCAGAGGTCCGAACACTGAAGCTTTCTTT,many,-,TRBJ1-1,TRBV15
CASSVLISGELFF,TGCGCCAGCAGCGTGTTGATCTCCGGGGAGCTGTTTTTT,-,-,TRBJ2-2,TRBV10-1
CSARTSGRAWKQFF,TGCAGTGCTAGAACTAGCGGGAGGGCCTGGAAGCAGTTCTTC,many,TRBD2,TRBJ2-1,TRBV20-1
CAWSVEATGELFF,TGTGCCTGGAGTGTAGAGGCCACCGGGGAGCTGTTTTTT,many,-,TRBJ2-2,TRBV30
CASSENRAVDGYTF,TGTGCCAGCAGTGAGAACAGGGCGGTGGATGGCTACACCTTC,many,-,TRBJ1-2,TRBV2
CASSSDRFATEAFF,TGTGCCAGTAGTAGCGACAGATTTGCGACTGAAGCTTTCTTT,many,-,TRBJ1-1,TRBV19
CASSLESGPYGYTF,TGTGCCAGCAGCCTCGAATCGGGACCTTATGGCTACACCTTC,-,-,TRBJ1-2,TRBV6-1
CSVEVSGPYEQYF,TGCAGCGTTGAGGTCAGCGGGCCCTACGAGCAGTACTTC,many,-,TRBJ2-7,TRBV29-1
CSARSRGQNSGGELFF,TGCAGTGCTAGGAGCCGCGGACAGAACTCTGGGGGGGAGCTGTTTTTT,many,-,TRBJ2-2,TRBV20-1
CASGFGVPEQFF,TGTGCTAGTGGTTTTGGGGTTCCTGAGCAGTTCTTC,many,-,TRBJ2-1,TRBV12-5
CASSTRGSNTGELFF,TGTGCCAGCAGCACCCGGGGGTCGAACACCGGGGAGCTGTTTTTT,many,-,TRBJ2-2,TRBV7-2
CASSYYASGPRGSYGYTF,TGTGCCAGCAGTTACTACGCCTCGGGGCCTCGCGGTAGCTATGGCTACACCTTC,-,-,TRBJ1-2,TRBV6-9
CASSLDGSNEKLFF,TGTGCCAGCAGTTTGGACGGATCTAATGAAAAACTGTTTTTT,many,-,TRBJ1-4,TRBV2
CASSTGTGGAYGYTF,TGTGCCAGCAGTACCGGGACAGGGGGGGCCTATGGCTACACCTTC,-,TRBD1,TRBJ1-2,TRBV25-1
CASSQGLAGAGNEQYF,TGTGCCAGCAGCCAAGGGCTAGCGGGAGCTGGAAACGAGCAGTACTTC,-,TRBD2,TRBJ2-7,TRBV3-1
CASSLGLAEGETQYF,TGTGCCAGCAGTCTCGGACTAGCGGAAGGGGAGACCCAGTACTTC,many,TRBD2,TRBJ2-5,TRBV12-3/TRBV12-4
CSVVKLAGVMTDTQYF,TGCAGCGTTGTTAAACTAGCGGGAGTAATGACAGATACGCAGTATTTT,many,TRBD2,TRBJ2-3,TRBV29-1
CASSNNPGQFHF,TGTGCCAGCAGTAATAACCCCGGACAGTTCCACTTT,many,-,TRBJ1-3,TRBV6-1
CASSYWTPSWELEAQYF,TGTGCCAGCAGTTACTGGACACCAAGTTGGGAGTTAGAGGCCCAGTACTTC,few,-,TRBJ2-5,TRBV6-2/TRBV6-3
CASRGVSGYGMGEQETQYF,TGTGCCAGCAGGGGGGTTAGCGGGTATGGCATGGGGGAGCAAGAGACCCAGTACTTC,-,TRBD2,TRBJ2-5,TRBV2
CSVEDHFGYEQYF,TGCAGCGTTGAAGATCATTTCGGTTACGAGCAGTACTTC,many,-,TRBJ2-7,TRBV29-1
CASSLSPPGTDTQYF,TGTGCCAGCAGCTTAAGCCCCCCTGGCACAGATACGCAGTATTTT,many,-,TRBJ2-3,TRBV7-9
CAITDSGTRGTGELFF,TGTGCCATCACTGACTCCGGGACTAGAGGCACCGGGGAGCTGTTTTTT,many,TRBD2,TRBJ2-2,TRBV10-3
CASSGWGANEKLFF,TGTGCCAGCAGCGGCTGGGGGGCGAATGAAAAACTGTTTTTT,many,-,TRBJ1-4,TRBV2
CASRFGTNTEAFF,TGTGCCAGCAGATTCGGGACAAACACTGAAGCTTTCTTT,few,-,TRBJ1-1,TRBV2
CATSELLVAGGPGEQYF,TGTGCCACCAGTGAACTCTTGGTGGCGGGAGGCCCGGGGGAGCAGTACTTC,many,TRBD2,TRBJ2-7,TRBV24-1
CASSSTQEVNEKLFF,TGTGCCAGTAGTTCTACTCAGGAAGTGAATGAAAAACTGTTTTTT,many,-,TRBJ1-4,TRBV19
CAKIFRDRTCF,TGTGCCAAGATATTCCGGGACCGGACCTGCTTC,many,-,TRBJ2-1,TRBV2
CASSQDPGPNNSPLHF,TGCGCCAGCAGCCAAGATCCAGGACCAAATAATTCACCCCTCCACTTT,many,-,TRBJ1-6,TRBV4-1
CASSDTGNSYEQYF,TGTGCCAGCAGTGATACGGGGAACTCTTACGAGCAGTACTTC,many,-,TRBJ2-7,TRBV12-3/TRBV12-4
CASSQWTGGDDEQYF,TGTGCCAGCAGCCAATGGACAGGAGGGGACGATGAGCAGTACTTC,-,-,TRBJ2-7,TRBV3-1
CASSFMRGQGIYNSPLHF,TGTGCCAGCAGTTTTATGAGAGGACAGGGGATTTATAATTCACCCCTCCACTTT,many,TRBD1,TRBJ1-6,TRBV27
CATSDRREADTQYF,TGTGCCACCAGTGATCGCAGGGAAGCAGATACGCAGTATTTT,many,-,TRBJ2-3,TRBV24-1
CASSLSRGQGDRETQYF,TGTGCCAGCAGTTTGTCGCGGGGACAGGGGGATCGGGAGACCCAGTACTTC,many,TRBD1,TRBJ2-5,TRBV28
CASSKASFGEKLFF,TGTGCCAGCAGCAAGGCCTCCTTTGGGGAAAAACTGTTTTTT,many,-,TRBJ1-4,TRBV7-2